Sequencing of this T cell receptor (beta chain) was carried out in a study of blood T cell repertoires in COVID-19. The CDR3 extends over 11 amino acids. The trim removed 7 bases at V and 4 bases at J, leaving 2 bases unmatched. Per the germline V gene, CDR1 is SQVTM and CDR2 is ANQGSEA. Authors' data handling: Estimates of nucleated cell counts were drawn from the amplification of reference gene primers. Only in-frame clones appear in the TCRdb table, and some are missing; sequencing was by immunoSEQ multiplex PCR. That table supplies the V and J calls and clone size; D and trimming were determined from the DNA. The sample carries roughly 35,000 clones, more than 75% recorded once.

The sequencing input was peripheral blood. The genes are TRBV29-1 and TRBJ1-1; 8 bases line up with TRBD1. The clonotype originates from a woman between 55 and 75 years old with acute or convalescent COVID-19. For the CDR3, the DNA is TGCAGCGGACAGGGGACCACTGAAGCTTTCTTT. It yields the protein CSGQGTTEAFF.